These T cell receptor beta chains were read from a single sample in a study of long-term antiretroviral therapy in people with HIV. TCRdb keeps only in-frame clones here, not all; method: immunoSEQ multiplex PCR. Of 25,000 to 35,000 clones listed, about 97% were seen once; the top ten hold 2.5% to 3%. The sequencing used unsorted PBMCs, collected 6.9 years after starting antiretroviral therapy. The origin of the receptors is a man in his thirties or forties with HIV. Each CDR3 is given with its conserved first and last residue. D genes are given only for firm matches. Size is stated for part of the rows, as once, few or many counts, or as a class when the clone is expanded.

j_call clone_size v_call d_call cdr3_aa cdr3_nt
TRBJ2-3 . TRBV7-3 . CASSLTWDTDTQYF TGTGCCAGCAGCTTAACGTGGGACACAGATACGCAGTATTTT
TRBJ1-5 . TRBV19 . CASNGRSNQPQHF TGTGCCAGTAACGGACGGAGCAATCAGCCCCAGCATTTT
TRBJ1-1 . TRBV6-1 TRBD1 CASRPTGFNTEAFF TGTGCCAGCAGGCCGACAGGGTTTAACACTGAAGCTTTCTTT
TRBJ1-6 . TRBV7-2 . CASSLGGVVTYNSPLHF TGTGCCAGCAGCTTAGGGGGGGTAGTAACCTATAATTCACCCCTCCACTTT
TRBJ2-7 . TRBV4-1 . CASSPSLWGRERYEQYF TGCGCCAGCAGCCCCTCCCTTTGGGGACGAGAGCGGTACGAGCAGTACTTC
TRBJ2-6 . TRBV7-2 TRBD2 CASSLGGGRGSGANVLTF TGTGCCAGCAGCTTAGGAGGCGGGAGGGGCTCTGGGGCCAACGTCCTGACTTTC
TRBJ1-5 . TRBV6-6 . CASSGTGNQPQHF TGTGCCAGCAGCGGCACAGGGAATCAGCCCCAGCATTTT
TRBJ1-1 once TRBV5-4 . CASSVVGFTEAFF TGTGCCAGCAGTGTTGTTGGTTTCACTGAAGCTTTCTTT
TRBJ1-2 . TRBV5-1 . CASSFAGAGDGYTF TGCGCCAGCAGCTTCGCAGGGGCTGGGGATGGCTACACCTTC
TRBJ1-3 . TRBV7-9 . CASSLPSAGNTIYF TGTGCCAGCAGCTTGCCTTCTGCCGGAAACACCATATATTTT
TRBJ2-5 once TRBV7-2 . CASSLEGVQETQYF TGTGCCAGCAGCTTAGAGGGGGTTCAAGAGACCCAGTACTTC
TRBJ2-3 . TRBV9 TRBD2 CASSPWGGSTDTQYF TGTGCCAGCAGCCCCTGGGGGGGAAGCACAGATACGCAGTATTTT
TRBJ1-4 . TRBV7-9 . CASSNPQISGGRVLEKLFF TGTGCCAGCTCGAACCCCCAAATATCGGGGGGGCGAGTTCTTGAAAAACTGTTTTTT
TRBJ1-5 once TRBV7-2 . CASSLLGAKNQPQHF TGTGCCAGCAGCTTATTGGGGGCGAAGAATCAGCCCCAGCATTTT
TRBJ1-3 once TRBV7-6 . CASSLLGFSGNTIYF TGTGCCAGCAGCTTACTTGGTTTCTCTGGAAACACCATATATTTT
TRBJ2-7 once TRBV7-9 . CASTLNDEQYF TGTGCCAGCACTCTGAACGACGAGCAGTACTTC
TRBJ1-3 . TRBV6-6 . CASSSHNRVNTIYF TGTGCCAGCAGTTCTCACAACAGGGTTAACACCATATATTTT
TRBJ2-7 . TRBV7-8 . CASSLGGTYEQYF TGTGCCAGCAGCTTAGGAGGGACCTACGAGCAGTACTTC
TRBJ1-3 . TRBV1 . CTSRVWHPRFSGNTIYF TGCACCAGCAGGGTTTGGCACCCAAGGTTCTCTGGAAACACCATATATTTT
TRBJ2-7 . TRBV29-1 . CSAGVQAGPYEQYF TGCAGCGCCGGGGTACAGGCTGGGCCCTACGAGCAGTACTTC
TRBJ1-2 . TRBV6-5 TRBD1 CASSPGQGNDGYTF TGTGCCAGCTCGCCGGGACAGGGGAATGATGGCTACACCTTC
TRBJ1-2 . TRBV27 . CASSLQGNYGYTF TGTGCCAGCAGTTTACAGGGGAACTATGGCTACACCTTC
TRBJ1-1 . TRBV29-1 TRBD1 CSVQGVFTEAFF TGCAGCGTTCAGGGGGTTTTCACTGAAGCTTTCTTT
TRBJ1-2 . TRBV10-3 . CAISPPGQARNYGYTF TGTGCCATCAGTCCCCCTGGGCAGGCCCGTAACTATGGCTACACCTTC
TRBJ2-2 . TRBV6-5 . CASSLPTGELFF TGTGCCAGCAGCTTACCAACCGGGGAGCTGTTTTTT
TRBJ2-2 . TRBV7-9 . CASSRRKTGELFF TGTGCCAGCAGCCGAAGAAAAACCGGGGAGCTGTTTTTT
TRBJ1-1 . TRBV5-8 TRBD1 CASSWGQGNTEAFF TGTGCCAGCAGCTGGGGACAGGGGAACACTGAAGCTTTCTTT
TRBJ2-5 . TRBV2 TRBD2 CASSPGTSGAWGWYF TGTGCCAGCAGTCCCGGGACTAGCGGTGCCTGGGGGTGGTACTTC
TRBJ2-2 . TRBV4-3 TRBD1 CASSQEAPGTANTGELFF TGCGCCAGCAGCCAAGAGGCCCCAGGGACAGCGAACACCGGGGAGCTGTTTTTT
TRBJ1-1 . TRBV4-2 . CASSHPNQKAFF TGTGCCAGCAGCCATCCCAATCAGAAAGCTTTCTTT
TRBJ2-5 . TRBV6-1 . CASSEETAQETQYF TGTGCCAGCAGTGAAGAAACTGCCCAAGAGACCCAGTACTTC
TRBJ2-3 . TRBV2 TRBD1 CASRAGTGNTDTQYF TGTGCCAGCAGGGCCGGGACAGGGAACACAGATACGCAGTATTTT
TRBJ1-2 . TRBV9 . CASSRDRDLANYGYTF TGTGCCAGCTCCCGAGACCGCGACCTTGCTAACTATGGCTACACCTTC